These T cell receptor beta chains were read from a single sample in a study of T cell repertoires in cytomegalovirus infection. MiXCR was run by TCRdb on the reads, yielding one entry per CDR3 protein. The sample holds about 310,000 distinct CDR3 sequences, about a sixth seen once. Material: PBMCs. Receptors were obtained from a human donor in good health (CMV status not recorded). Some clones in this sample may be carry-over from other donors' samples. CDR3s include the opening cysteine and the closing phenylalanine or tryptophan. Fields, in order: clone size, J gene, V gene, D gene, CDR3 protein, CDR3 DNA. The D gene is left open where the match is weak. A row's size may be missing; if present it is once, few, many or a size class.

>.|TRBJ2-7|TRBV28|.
CASSFNVAPGAYF
.
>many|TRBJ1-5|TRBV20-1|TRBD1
CSARDSERTGLVDQPQHF
TGCAGTGCTAGAGATTCAGAAAGGACAGGCCTGGTCGATCAGCCCCAGCATTTT
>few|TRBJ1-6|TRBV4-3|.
CASSQDSSGTAYNSPLHF
TGCGCCAGCAGCCAAGATTCGTCCGGGACCGCATATAATTCACCCCTCCACTTT
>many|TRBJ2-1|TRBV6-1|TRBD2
CASRVLAGGHNEQFF
TGTGCCAGCAGGGTACTAGCGGGGGGCCACAATGAGCAGTTCTTC
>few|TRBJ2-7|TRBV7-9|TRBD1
CASSSPGTVSYEQYF
TGTGCCAGCAGCTCCCCCGGGACAGTGTCCTACGAGCAGTACTTC
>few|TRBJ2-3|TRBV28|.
CASAPGGAVNTQYF
TGTGCCAGCGCCCCTGGCGGGGCGGTAAATACGCAGTATTTT
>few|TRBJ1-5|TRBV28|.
CASSLRELQPQHF
TGTGCCAGCAGTTTGAGGGAACTTCAGCCCCAGCATTTT
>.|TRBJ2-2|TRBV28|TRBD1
CASSPPGGQGSAGELFF
TGTGCCAGCAGCCCCCCCGGCGGACAGGGGTCGGCCGGGGAGCTGTTTTTT
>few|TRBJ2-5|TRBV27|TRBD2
CATATRAGEETQYF
TGTGCCACCGCTACTAGAGCGGGGGAAGAGACCCAGTACTTC
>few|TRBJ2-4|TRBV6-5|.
CASSGATPGHRAKNIQYF
TGTGCCAGCAGTGGAGCTACGCCGGGACACAGAGCCAAAAACATTCAGTACTTC
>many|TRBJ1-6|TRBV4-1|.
CASSQIDPTNSPLHF
TGCGCCAGCAGCCAAATAGACCCAACGAATTCACCCCTCCACTTT
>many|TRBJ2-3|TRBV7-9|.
CASSLALDLTDTQYF
TGTGCCAGCAGCCTAGCGCTAGATCTCACAGATACGCAGTATTTT
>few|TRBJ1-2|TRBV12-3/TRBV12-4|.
CASSLGGTYGYTF
TGTGCCAGCAGTTTGGGGGGCACCTATGGCTACACCTTC
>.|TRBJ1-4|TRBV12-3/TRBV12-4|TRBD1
CASSLTGGREKLFF
TGTGCCAGCAGTTTAACAGGGGGCAGAGAAAAACTGTTTTTT
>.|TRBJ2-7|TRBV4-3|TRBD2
CASSPAGGESYEQYF
TGCGCCAGCAGCCCCGCTGGGGGGGAGAGCTACGAGCAGTACTTC
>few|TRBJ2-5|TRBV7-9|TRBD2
CASSTQTSGAQETQYF
TGTGCCAGCAGTACCCAGACTAGCGGGGCCCAAGAGACCCAGTACTTC
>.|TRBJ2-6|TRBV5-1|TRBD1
CASRQGDSGANVLTF
TGCGCCAGTCGACAGGGGGACTCTGGGGCCAACGTCCTGACTTTC
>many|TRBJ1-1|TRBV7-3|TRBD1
CASSVTGTVDTEAFF
TGTGCCAGCAGCGTAACGGGGACAGTAGACACTGAAGCTTTCTTT
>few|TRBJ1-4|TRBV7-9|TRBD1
CASRQGQGFNEKLFF
TGTGCCAGCAGACAGGGACAGGGGTTTAATGAAAAACTGTTTTTT
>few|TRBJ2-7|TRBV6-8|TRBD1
CASSWGQSSYEQYF
TGTGCCAGCAGTTGGGGACAGAGCTCCTACGAGCAGTACTTC
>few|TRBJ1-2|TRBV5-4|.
CASSLALGTNYGYTF
TGTGCCAGCAGCTTGGCTCTGGGTACTAACTATGGCTACACCTTC
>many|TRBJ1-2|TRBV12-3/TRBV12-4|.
CASSGVGSWYGYTF
TGTGCCAGCAGTGGGGTCGGGTCGTGGTATGGCTACACCTTC
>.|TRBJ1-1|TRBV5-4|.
CASSHGGAVNTEAFF
TGTGCCAGCAGCCACGGGGGTGCGGTGAACACTGAAGCTTTCTTT
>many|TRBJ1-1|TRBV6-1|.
CASNRQISDTEAFF
TGTGCCAGCAACCGACAGATTTCGGACACTGAAGCTTTCTTT
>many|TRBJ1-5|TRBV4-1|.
CASSQGIPQAHSNQPQHF
TGCGCCAGCAGCCAAGGTATCCCACAGGCCCATAGCAATCAGCCCCAGCATTTT
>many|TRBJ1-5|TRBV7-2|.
CASSLAAGRLNQPQHF
TGTGCCAGCAGCTTAGCAGCGGGGCGCCTCAATCAGCCCCAGCATTTT
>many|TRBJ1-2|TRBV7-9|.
CASSPGDPGDNYGYTF
TGTGCCAGCAGCCCCGGAGACCCCGGAGATAACTATGGCTACACCTTC
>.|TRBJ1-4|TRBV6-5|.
CASSRRGAQEKLFF
TGTGCCAGCAGTAGGCGGGGGGCACAAGAAAAACTGTTTTTT
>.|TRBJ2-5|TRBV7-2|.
CASSSTSVIETQYF
TGTGCCAGCAGCTCTACCTCTGTGATAGAGACCCAGTACTTC
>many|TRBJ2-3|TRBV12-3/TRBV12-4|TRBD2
CASSRQLAGAGDTQYF
TGTGCCAGCAGTCGACAACTAGCGGGGGCGGGAGATACGCAGTATTTT
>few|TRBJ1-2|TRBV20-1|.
CSARGQTALDGYTF
TGCAGTGCTAGAGGTCAGACAGCGCTGGATGGCTACACCTTC
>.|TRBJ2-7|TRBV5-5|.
CASSLIWSSYEQYF
TGTGCCAGCAGCTTGATTTGGAGCTCCTACGAGCAGTACTTC
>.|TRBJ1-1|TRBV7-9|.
CASSPSGTGAFF
TGTGCCAGCAGCCCCTCAGGCACTGGAGCTTTCTTT
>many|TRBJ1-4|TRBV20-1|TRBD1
CSARGTGGIGEKLFF
TGCAGTGCTAGAGGGACAGGGGGCATCGGTGAAAAACTGTTTTTT
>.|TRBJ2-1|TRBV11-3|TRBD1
CASSQEPSSGGELSVF
TGTGCCAGCAGCCAGGAACCTTCTTCAGGGGGAGAGTTGTCGGTCTTC
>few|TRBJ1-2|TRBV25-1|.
CASSAGGYGYTF
TGTGCCAGCAGTGCCGGGGGCTATGGCTACACCTTC
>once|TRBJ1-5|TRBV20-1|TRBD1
CSARPGGRGGNQPQHF
TGCAGTGCTAGACCAGGGGGCCGGGGGGGGAATCAGCCCCAGCATTTT
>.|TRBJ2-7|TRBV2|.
CASRPHGGVDEQYF
TGTGCCAGCCGCCCCCACGGAGGGGTCGACGAGCAGTACTTC
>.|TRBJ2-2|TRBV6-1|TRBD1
CASSGTAKMHGELFF
TGTGCCAGCTCCGGGACAGCCAAAATGCACGGGGAGCTGTTTTTT
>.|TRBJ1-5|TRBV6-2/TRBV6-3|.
CASRTVGASNQPQHF
TGTGCCAGCAGAACGGTGGGGGCTAGCAATCAGCCCCAGCATTTT
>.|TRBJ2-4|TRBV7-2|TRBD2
CASSSGLAGGPRYF
TGTGCCAGCAGCTCGGGACTAGCGGGGGGGCCGAGGTACTTC
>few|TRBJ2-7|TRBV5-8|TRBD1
CASSLDLGQGPYEQYF
TGTGCCAGCAGCTTGGATCTCGGACAGGGACCCTACGAGCAGTACTTC
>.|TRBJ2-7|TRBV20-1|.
CSAGITYEQYF
TGCAGTGCTGGTATAACCTACGAGCAGTACTTC
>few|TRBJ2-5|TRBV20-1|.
CSASNGDTETQYF
TGCAGTGCTAGCAACGGGGACACAGAGACCCAGTACTTC
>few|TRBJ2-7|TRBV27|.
CASSLVGDRIQYEQYF
TGTGCCAGCAGTTTAGTTGGGGACCGGATCCAGTACGAGCAGTACTTC